The present T cell receptor beta chain was sequenced within a study of metastatic and nonmetastatic thyroid tumors. Study-level background: Samples came from malignant and benign thyroid patients, and repertoires were compared across blood and tumor or nodule tissue.

Thyroid surgery had not been preceded by any treatment in any patient. V was pared by 5 bases and J by 2 bases, with 16 bases between. Germline CDR1 is SQVTM and CDR2 is ANQGSEA. The CDR3 runs to 14 residues. This clone was recorded many times. TCRdb re-processed the PCR reads through MiXCR. The data show around 45,000 clones, around 2.9% seen once. The chain couples TRBV29-1 to TRBJ2-7, with D possibly being TRBD1 (5 bases). The receptor was isolated from a female donor with papillary thyroid cancer or a benign thyroid nodule (not recorded which). Some clones in this sample may be carry-over from other donors' samples. Sequencing was done on a sample of blood. CDR3 sequence (DNA): TGCAGCGTTTTATTGTCAGGACATACCTACGAGCAGTACTTC. As protein: CSVLLSGHTYEQYF.